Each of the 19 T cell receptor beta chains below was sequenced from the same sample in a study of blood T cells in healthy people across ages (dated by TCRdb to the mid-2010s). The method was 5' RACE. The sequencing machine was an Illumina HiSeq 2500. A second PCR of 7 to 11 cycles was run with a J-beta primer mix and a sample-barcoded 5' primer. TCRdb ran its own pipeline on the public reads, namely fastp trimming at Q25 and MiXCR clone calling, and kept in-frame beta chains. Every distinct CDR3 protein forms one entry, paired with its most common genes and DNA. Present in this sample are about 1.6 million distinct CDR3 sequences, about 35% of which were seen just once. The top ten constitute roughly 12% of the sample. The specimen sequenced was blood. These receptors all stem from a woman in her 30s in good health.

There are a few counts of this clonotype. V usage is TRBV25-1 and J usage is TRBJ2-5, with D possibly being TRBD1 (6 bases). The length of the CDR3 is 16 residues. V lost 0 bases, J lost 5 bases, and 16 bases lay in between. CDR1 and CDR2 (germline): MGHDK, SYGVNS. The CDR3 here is CASSEYGQGRIETQYF. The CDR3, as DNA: TGTGCCAGCAGTGAATATGGTCAGGGGAGAATCGAGACCCAGTACTTC. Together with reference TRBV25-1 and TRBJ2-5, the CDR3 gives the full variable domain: EADIYQTPRYLVIGTGKKITLECSQTMGHDKMYWYQQDPGMELHLIHYSYGVNSTEKGDLSSESTVSRIRTEHFPLTLESARPSHTSQYLCASSEYGQGRIETQYFGPGTRLLVL.

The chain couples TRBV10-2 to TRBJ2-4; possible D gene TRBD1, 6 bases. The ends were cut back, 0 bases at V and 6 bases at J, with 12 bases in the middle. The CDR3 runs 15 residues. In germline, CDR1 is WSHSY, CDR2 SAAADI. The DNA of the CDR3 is TGCGCCAGCAGTGAGTCGGGATGGACAGTAAACATTCAGTACTTC. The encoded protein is CASSESGWTVNIQYF.

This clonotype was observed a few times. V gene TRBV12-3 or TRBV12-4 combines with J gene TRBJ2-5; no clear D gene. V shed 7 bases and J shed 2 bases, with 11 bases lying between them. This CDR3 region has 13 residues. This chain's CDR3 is CASNRANQETQYF. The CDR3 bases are TGTGCCAGCAATCGGGCAAATCAAGAGACCCAGTACTTC.

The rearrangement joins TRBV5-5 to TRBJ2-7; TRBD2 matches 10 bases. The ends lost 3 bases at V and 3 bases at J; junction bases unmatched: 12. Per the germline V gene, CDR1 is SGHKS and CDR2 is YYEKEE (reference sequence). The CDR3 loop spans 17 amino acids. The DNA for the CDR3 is TGTGCCAGCAGCTCGGGGATAGCGGGAGGCAATTTCTACGAGCAGTACTTC. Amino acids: CASSSGIAGGNFYEQYF.

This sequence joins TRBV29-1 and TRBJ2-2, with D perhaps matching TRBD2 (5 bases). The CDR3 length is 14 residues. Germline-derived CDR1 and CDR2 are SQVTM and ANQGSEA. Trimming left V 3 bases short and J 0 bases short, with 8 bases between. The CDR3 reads CSVEGGSNTGELFF. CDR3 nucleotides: TGCAGCGTTGAGGGCGGGTCGAACACCGGGGAGCTGTTTTTT.

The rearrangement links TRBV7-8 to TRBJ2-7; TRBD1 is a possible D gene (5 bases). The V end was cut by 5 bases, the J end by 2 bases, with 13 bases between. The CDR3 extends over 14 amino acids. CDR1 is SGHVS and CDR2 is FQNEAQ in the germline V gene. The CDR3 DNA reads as TGTGCCAGCAGCCCCGACAGTTCCACCTACGAGCAGTACTTC. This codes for CASSPDSSTYEQYF.

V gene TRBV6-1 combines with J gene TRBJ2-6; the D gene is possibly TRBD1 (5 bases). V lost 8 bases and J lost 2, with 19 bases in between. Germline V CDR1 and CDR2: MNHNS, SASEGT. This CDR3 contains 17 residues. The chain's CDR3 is CASDWARGFTGANVLTF. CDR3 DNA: TGTGCCAGCGATTGGGCAAGGGGATTTACTGGGGCCAACGTCCTGACTTTC.

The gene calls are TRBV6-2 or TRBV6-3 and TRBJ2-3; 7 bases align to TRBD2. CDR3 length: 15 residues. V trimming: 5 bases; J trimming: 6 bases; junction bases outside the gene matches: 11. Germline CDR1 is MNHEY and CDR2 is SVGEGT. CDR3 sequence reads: CASSLFSGVSDTQYF. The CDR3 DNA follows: TGTGCCAGCAGTCTTTTCAGCGGGGTGTCGGATACGCAGTATTTT.

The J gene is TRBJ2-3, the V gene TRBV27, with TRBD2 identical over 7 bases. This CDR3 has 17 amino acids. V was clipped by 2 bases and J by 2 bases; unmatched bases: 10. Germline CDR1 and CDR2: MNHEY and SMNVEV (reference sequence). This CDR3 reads CASSLGASGPITDTQYF. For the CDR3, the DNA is TGTGCCAGCAGTTTAGGAGCTAGCGGTCCCATCACAGATACGCAGTATTTT.

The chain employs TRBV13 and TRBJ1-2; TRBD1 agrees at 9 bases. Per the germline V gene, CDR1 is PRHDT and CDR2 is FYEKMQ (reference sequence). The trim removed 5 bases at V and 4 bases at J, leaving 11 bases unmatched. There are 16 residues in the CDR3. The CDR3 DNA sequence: TGTGCCAGCAGCCTGGGCGGGACAGGGACCATCTATGGCTACACCTTC. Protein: CASSLGGTGTIYGYTF.

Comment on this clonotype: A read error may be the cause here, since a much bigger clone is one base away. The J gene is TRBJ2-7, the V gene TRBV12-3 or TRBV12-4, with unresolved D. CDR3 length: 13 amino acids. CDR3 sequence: CASGLATAYEQYF. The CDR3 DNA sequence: TGTGCCAGCGGTTTGGCCACAGCCTACGAGCAGTACTTC.

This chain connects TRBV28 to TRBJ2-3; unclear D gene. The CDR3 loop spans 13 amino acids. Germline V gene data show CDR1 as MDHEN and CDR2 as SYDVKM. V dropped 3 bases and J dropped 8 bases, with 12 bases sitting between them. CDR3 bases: TGTGCCAGCAGTTTGTGGGTTTCGGGTACGCAGTATTTT. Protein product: CASSLWVSGTQYF. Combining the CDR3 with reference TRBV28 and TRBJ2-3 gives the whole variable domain DVKVTQSSRYLVKRTGEKVFLECVQDMDHENMFWYRQDPGLGLRLIYFSYDVKMKEKGDIPEGYSVSREKKERFSLILESASTNQTSMYLCASSLWVSGTQYFGPGTRLTVL.

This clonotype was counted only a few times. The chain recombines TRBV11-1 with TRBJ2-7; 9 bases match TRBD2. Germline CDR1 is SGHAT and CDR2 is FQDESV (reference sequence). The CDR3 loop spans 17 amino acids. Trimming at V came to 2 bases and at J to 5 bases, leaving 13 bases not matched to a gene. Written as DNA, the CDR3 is TGTGCCAGCAGCTTACCTGAATCTAGCGGGGCAAGCCACGAGCAGTACTTC. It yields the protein CASSLPESSGASHEQYF.

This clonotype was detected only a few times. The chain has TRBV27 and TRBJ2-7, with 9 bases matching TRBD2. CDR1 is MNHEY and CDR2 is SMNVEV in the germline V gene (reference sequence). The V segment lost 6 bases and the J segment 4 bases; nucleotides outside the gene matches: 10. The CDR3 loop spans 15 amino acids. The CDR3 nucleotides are TGTGCCAGCAGATTACAAGTAGCGGGAGTATACGAGCAGTACTTC. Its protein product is CASRLQVAGVYEQYF.

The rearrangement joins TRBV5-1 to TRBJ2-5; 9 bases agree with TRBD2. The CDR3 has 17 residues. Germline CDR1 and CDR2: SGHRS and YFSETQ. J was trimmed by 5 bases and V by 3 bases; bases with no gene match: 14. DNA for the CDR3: TGCGCCAGCAGCTCAATTAGGGGGCTAGCGGGAACTGAGACCCAGTACTTC. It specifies CASSSIRGLAGTETQYF.

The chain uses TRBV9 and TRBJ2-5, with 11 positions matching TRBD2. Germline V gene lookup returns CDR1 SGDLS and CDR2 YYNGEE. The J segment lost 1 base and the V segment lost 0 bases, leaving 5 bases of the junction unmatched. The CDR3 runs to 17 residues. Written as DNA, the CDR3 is TGTGCCAGCAGCGTAGGAGCTAGCGGGGGGTCCCAAGAGACCCAGTACTTC. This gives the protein CASSVGASGGSQETQYF.

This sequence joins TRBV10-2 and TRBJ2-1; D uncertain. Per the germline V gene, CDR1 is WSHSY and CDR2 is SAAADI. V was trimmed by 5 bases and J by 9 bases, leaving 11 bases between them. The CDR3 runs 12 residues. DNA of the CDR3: TGCGCCAGCAGTCCTGCCTTGGGTGAGCAGTTCTTC. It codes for CASSPALGEQFF.

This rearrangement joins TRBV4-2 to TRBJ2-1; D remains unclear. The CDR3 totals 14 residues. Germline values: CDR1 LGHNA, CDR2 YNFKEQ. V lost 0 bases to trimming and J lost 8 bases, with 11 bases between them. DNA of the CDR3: TGTGCCAGCAGCCAAGATGGAAGAAGCGATGAGCAGTTCTTC. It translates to CASSQDGRSDEQFF.

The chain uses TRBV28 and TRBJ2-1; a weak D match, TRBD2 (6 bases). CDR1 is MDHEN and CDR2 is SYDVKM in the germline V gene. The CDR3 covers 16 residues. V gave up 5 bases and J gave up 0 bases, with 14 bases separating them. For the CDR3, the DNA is TGTGCCAGCAGTACACCACGGGAGAACTCCTACAATGAGCAGTTCTTC. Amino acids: CASSTPRENSYNEQFF. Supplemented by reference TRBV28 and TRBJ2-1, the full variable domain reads DVKVTQSSRYLVKRTGEKVFLECVQDMDHENMFWYRQDPGLGLRLIYFSYDVKMKEKGDIPEGYSVSREKKERFSLILESASTNQTSMYLCASSTPRENSYNEQFFGPGTRLTVL.